Following are 7 T cell receptor beta chains from one sample sequenced in a study of T cell responses to AZD1222 COVID-19 vaccine. The assay was immunoSEQ multiplex PCR, and TCRdb's table has in-frame clones only and misses some. In the table there are 120,000 or so clones, roughly nine tenths of which are singletons. Here the sequenced sample was peripheral blood, taken on day 0 of AZD1222 vaccination. These TCRs come from an adult in good health.

The chain combines TRBV20-1 with TRBJ1-2, with D perhaps TRBD1 (5 bases). The CDR3 is made up of 11 amino acids. The germline CDR1 and CDR2 sequences are DFQATT and SNEGSKA (reference sequence). V shed 1 base and J shed 7 bases, with 7 bases lying between them. The CDR3 region is CSARVGVGYTF. The CDR3 DNA follows: TGCAGTGCTAGAGTAGGGGTTGGCTACACCTTC.

The CDR3 loop reads CASSVGNSGGLNEQFF. The CDR3 DNA is TGTGCCAGCAGCGTAGGTAATAGCGGGGGGCTCAATGAGCAGTTCTTC. The gene calls are TRBV9 and TRBJ2-1, with 10 positions matching TRBD2. V lost 0 bases, J lost 6 bases, and 6 bases stayed unmatched. Looked up from germline, CDR1 is SGDLS and CDR2 is YYNGEE. The CDR3 consists of 16 residues.

This clone was observed a single time. The chain links TRBV28 to TRBJ1-2, with D uncertain. This CDR3 region has 13 residues. CDR1 and CDR2 (germline): MDHEN, SYDVKM. Trimming stripped 1 base from V and 6 bases from J, with 9 bases between. The DNA for the CDR3 is TGTGCCAGCAGTTTATATATCTCCGATGGCTACACCTTC. Translated: CASSLYISDGYTF.

This chain joins TRBV7-9 and TRBJ2-2, with TRBD1 identical over 8 bases. The CDR3 runs 15 residues. Looked up from germline, CDR1 is SEHNR and CDR2 is FQNEAQ (reference sequence). V lost 4 bases, J lost 5 bases, and 6 bases stayed unmatched. The CDR3 reads CASSSDRGGTGELFF. DNA for the CDR3: TGTGCCAGCAGCTCCGACAGGGGAGGAACCGGGGAGCTGTTTTTT.

The chain couples TRBV28 to TRBJ1-4; weak D call: TRBD1 (5 bases). Germline loops: CDR1 MDHEN, CDR2 SYDVKM. The CDR3 runs 20 residues. Trimming took off 2 bases at V and 3 bases at J, with 25 bases between the two ends. This CDR3 reads CASSLDLVSVRENSNEKLFF. The DNA for the CDR3 is TGTGCCAGCAGTTTAGACTTGGTTTCTGTCAGGGAAAATTCTAATGAAAAACTGTTTTTT.

J is TRBJ1-6 and V is TRBV27, with D unresolved. The CDR3 consists of 13 residues. V was trimmed by 5 bases and J by 14 bases, leaving 16 bases between them. Germline CDR1 MNHEY, CDR2 SMNVEV (reference sequence). CDR3 amino acids: CASSGSDGRALHF. DNA for the CDR3: TGTGCCAGCAGTGGGTCGGACGGTCGGGCCCTCCACTTT.

The chain carries TRBV18 and TRBJ2-3; no definite D call. The V gene's germline CDR1 is KGHSH and CDR2 LQKENI. This CDR3 is built from 14 residues. V was trimmed by 2 bases and J by 4 bases, leaving 10 bases between them. CDR3 protein: CASSPDSFPDTQYF. The CDR3 nucleotides read TGTGCCAGCTCACCAGACTCATTCCCAGATACGCAGTATTTT. Full variable domain (remainder filled in from reference TRBV18 and TRBJ2-3): NAGVMQNPRHLVRRRGQEARLRCSPMKGHSHVYWYRQLPEEGLKFMVYLQKENIIDESGMPKERFSAEFPKEGPSILRIQQVVRGDSAAYFCASSPDSFPDTQYFGPGTRLTVL.